Below are 20 T cell receptor beta chains sequenced from a single sample in a study of vaccination effects on CD4 cells after COVID-19. These receptors are not linked to any known antigen. Measured with immunoSEQ multiplex PCR; TCRdb has only the in-frame clones, and not every one. The sample contains roughly 32,000 clones, 72% of which appear only once. Sequencing was preceded by expansion of antigen-specific CD4+ T cells with viral peptide pools in the ViraFEST assay. The culture ran for 10 days before CD4+ T cells were isolated. Participants were vaccinated with two doses of either the BNT162b2 or mRNA-1273 vaccine. Here the sequenced sample was CD4+ T cells from PBMCs cultured with HCoV-229E spike peptides, taken after COVID-19 vaccination. The receptors were gathered from a human donor who received a COVID-19 vaccine.

The rearrangement uses TRBV9 and TRBJ1-3; D gene unclear. The CDR3 has 14 residues. Trimming removed 4 bases at V and 1 base at J, with 9 bases between. Germline loops: CDR1 SGDLS, CDR2 YYNGEE. CDR3 DNA: TGTGCCAGCAGCTCGGGGATTTCTGGAAACACCATATATTTT. Encoded protein: CASSSGISGNTIYF.

The V gene is TRBV19, the J gene TRBJ2-1; D could derive from TRBD1 or TRBD2 (6 bases each). This CDR3 region has 16 residues. CDR1 LNHDA and CDR2 SQIVND come from the germline V gene (reference sequence). Trimming took 7 bases from V and 0 from J, leaving 16 bases between them. The CDR3 sequence: CASKEEGDFSYNEQFF. Written as DNA, the CDR3 is TGTGCCAGTAAGGAGGAGGGGGACTTCTCCTACAATGAGCAGTTCTTC.

This chain links TRBV19 with TRBJ2-3; D is ambiguous. From germline, CDR1 is LNHDA and CDR2 SQIVND (reference sequence). The length of the CDR3 is 14 residues. Trimming removed 3 bases from V and 0 bases from J, with 7 bases in between. CDR3 sequence (DNA): TGTGCCAGTAGTATTGGCCCTAGCACAGATACGCAGTATTTT. Translation: CASSIGPSTDTQYF.

This chain connects TRBV5-1 to TRBJ1-1, with D unclear. CDR1 is SGHRS, CDR2 YFSETQ, per germline. V was cut by 0 bases and J by 6 bases, with 15 bases left in between. The CDR3 contains 15 residues. The CDR3 protein is CASSLVGSGMAEAFF. Here the CDR3 DNA reads TGCGCCAGCAGCTTGGTTGGTTCAGGCATGGCTGAAGCTTTCTTT.

This chain uses TRBV18 with TRBJ2-3; 11 bases are a match to TRBD2. The CDR3 covers 16 residues. Trimming took 3 bases from V and 6 from J; bases not matched to a gene: 8. Looked up from germline, CDR1 is KGHSH and CDR2 is LQKENI. The CDR3 spells CASSPGLAGSSDTQYF. CDR3 coding DNA: TGTGCCAGCTCACCCGGACTAGCGGGTAGCAGCGATACGCAGTATTTT.

The chain couples TRBV24-1 to TRBJ1-2; D possibly corresponds to TRBD1 (5 bases). Between the trimmed V and J ends, which lost 6 bases and 0 bases, there was a span of 7 bases. CDR1 is KGHDR, CDR2 SFDVKD, per germline. The CDR3 is made up of 13 amino acids. The CDR3 DNA reads as TGTGCCACCAGTCAGGGACCTAACTATGGCTACACCTTC. Its protein is CATSQGPNYGYTF.

CDR3 coding DNA: TGCGCCAGCAGCCGACCCAAGGGGACAGGGAAGACTAATGAAAAACTGTTTTTT. This translates into CASSRPKGTGKTNEKLFF. V and J are TRBV4-1 and TRBJ1-4; 9 nucleotides align to TRBD1. CDR3 length: 18 residues. Germline V gene sequence: CDR1 MGHRA, CDR2 YSYEKL. V was clipped by 4 bases and J by 2 bases; unmatched bases: 11.

The CDR3 protein is CAWNPGGYTGELFF. In DNA form, the CDR3 reads TGTGCCTGGAATCCCGGCGGGTACACCGGGGAGCTGTTTTTT. V is TRBV30 and J is TRBJ2-2; a possible D gene is TRBD2 (5 bases). From germline, CDR1 is GTSNPN and CDR2 SVGIG (reference sequence). This CDR3 has 14 amino acids. Trimming shortened V by 4 bases and J by 3 bases, and 12 bases separated the two germline ends.

This chain connects TRBV27 to TRBJ2-2, with 7 bases aligning to TRBD2. V was pared by 3 bases and J by 4 bases, with 5 bases of the junction left unmatched. The CDR3 is 15 residues long. Germline V lookup: CDR1 MNHEY, CDR2 SMNVEV (reference sequence). The CDR3 sequence: CASSFGGWITGELFF. The CDR3 DNA follows: TGTGCCAGCAGTTTCGGGGGGTGGATCACCGGGGAGCTGTTTTTT.

This chain joins TRBV7-9 and TRBJ2-1, with a weak D call TRBD2 (5 bases). Germline-derived CDR1 and CDR2 are SEHNR and FQNEAQ (reference sequence). V was clipped by 5 bases and J by 3 bases, with 11 bases between them. The CDR3 contains 14 residues. CDR3 amino acids: CASSQEAGYNEQFF. CDR3 nucleotide sequence: TGTGCCAGCAGCCAGGAGGCTGGCTACAATGAGCAGTTCTTC.

This clone was seen a few times. The V gene is TRBV19, the J gene TRBJ1-6; 9 bases line up with TRBD1. The CDR3 runs to 16 residues. The germline V gene encodes CDR1 LNHDA and CDR2 SQIVND (reference sequence). J lost 9 bases, V lost 3 bases, and 9 bases had no gene match. CDR3 in amino acids: CASSMGPGQGVSPLHF. The CDR3 nucleotides are TGTGCCAGTAGTATGGGGCCGGGACAGGGAGTTTCACCCCTCCACTTT.

The V and J genes are TRBV19 and TRBJ1-1, with a possible D match to TRBD1 (5 bases). CDR1 and CDR2 (germline): LNHDA, SQIVND (reference sequence). The CDR3 length is 15 residues. The V end lost 0 bases, the J end lost 5 bases, and 13 bases lay between the germline ends. CDR3 coding DNA: TGTGCCAGTAGTATAGATGGGGGGGTACGGACTGAAGCTTTCTTT. Encoded protein: CASSIDGGVRTEAFF. The entire variable domain, with the rest obtained from reference TRBV19 and TRBJ1-1, is as follows: DGGITQSPKYLFRKEGQNVTLSCEQNLNHDAMYWYRQDPGQGLRLIYYSQIVNDFQKGDIAEGYSVSREKKESFPLTVTSAQKNPTAFYLCASSIDGGVRTEAFFGQGTRLTVV.

J is TRBJ2-4 and V is TRBV13; no clear D. The CDR3 consists of 15 residues. Trimming shortened V by 1 base and J by 2 bases, and 9 bases separated the two germline ends. The V gene's germline CDR1 is PRHDT and CDR2 FYEKMQ (reference sequence). The CDR3 loop is CASSLALGPKNIQYF. In DNA form, the CDR3 reads TGTGCCAGCAGCTTAGCTCTGGGCCCCAAAAACATTCAGTACTTC.

The CDR3 bases are TGTGCCAGCAGTCCCAGACTAGGAGGAGATACGCAGTATTTT. Its protein product is CASSPRLGGDTQYF. V gene TRBV6-2 or TRBV6-3 combines with J gene TRBJ2-3, with D maybe TRBD2 (6 bases). The CDR3 is 14 residues long. V lost 5 bases, J lost 5 bases, and 14 bases lay in between. Germline-derived CDR1 and CDR2 are MNHEY and SVGEGT.

The chain is built from TRBV18 and TRBJ2-1; 8 bases match TRBD1. Trimming removed 6 bases from V and 9 bases from J; junction bases left unmatched: 16. The CDR3 totals 16 residues. The V gene's germline CDR1 is KGHSH and CDR2 LQKENI. As DNA, the CDR3 is TGTGCCAGCTCGCAGACCCTTTCCGGACAGGGAGTTGAGCAGTTCTTC. It specifies CASSQTLSGQGVEQFF.

The chain carries TRBV5-1 and TRBJ2-7; a possible D gene is TRBD1 (5 bases). Trimming took 2 bases from V and 3 from J, leaving 12 bases between them. This CDR3 spans 14 amino acids. In germline, CDR1 is SGHRS, CDR2 YFSETQ. The DNA of the CDR3 is TGCGCCAGCAGCTTCCAGGGCGAAGGCTACGAGCAGTACTTC. It encodes CASSFQGEGYEQYF.

The genes are TRBV5-1 and TRBJ2-7; perhaps D is TRBD1 or TRBD2 (6 bases each). Between the trimmed V and J ends, which lost 4 bases and 6 bases, there was a span of 20 bases. Looked up from germline, CDR1 is SGHRS and CDR2 is YFSETQ. This CDR3 has 15 amino acids. CDR3 bases: TGCGCCAGCAGCCCGGAGGGGGAATTGGTACGCGAGCAGTACTTC. It is translated as CASSPEGELVREQYF.

This clone was detected only a few times. V is TRBV29-1 and J is TRBJ1-2; tentatively, D is TRBD1 (6 bases). The CDR3 runs to 12 residues. Germline V gene lookup returns CDR1 SQVTM and CDR2 ANQGSEA. V was cut by 4 bases and J by 4 bases, with 10 bases left in between. The CDR3, as DNA: TGCAGCGTTGGTCAGGGGCTCTATGGCTACACCTTC. It translates to CSVGQGLYGYTF.

This chain joins TRBV20-1 and TRBJ2-3; D is possibly TRBD1 or TRBD2 (5 bases each). Germline CDR1 and CDR2: DFQATT and SNEGSKA (reference sequence). V lost 3 bases, J lost 3 bases, and 16 bases lay in between. The length of the CDR3 is 15 residues. CDR3 coding DNA: TGCAGTGCTAGTAAACCGGGGACCGGAACAGATACGCAGTATTTT. The encoded protein is CSASKPGTGTDTQYF.

This sequence joins TRBV6-1 and TRBJ2-1, with TRBD1 matching over 8 bases. CDR1 and CDR2 (germline): MNHNS, SASEGT. After removal of 2 bases from V and 7 bases from J, the junction contained 7 bases not matched to a gene. The CDR3 is made up of 15 amino acids. The CDR3 loop reads CASSESGQGTNEQFF. The CDR3 DNA reads as TGTGCCAGCAGTGAAAGCGGACAGGGTACGAATGAGCAGTTCTTC.